This T cell receptor beta chain appears in the sequencing data of a study of blood T cell repertoires in COVID-19. In the study overall: Spain, Italy and the United States supplied samples that represented acute and convalescent COVID-19. T cells, B-cell-depleted T cells, or PBMCs supplied cDNA or gDNA.

This clone was recorded once. The protocol was immunoSEQ multiplex PCR, while the TCRdb copy is restricted to in-frame clones and leaves out a portion. The sample includes 250,000 or so clones, roughly 86% of them seen just once. The CDR3 is 14 amino acids. Germline loops: CDR1 MGHDK, CDR2 SYGVNS. V was pared by 3 bases and J by 9 bases, with 5 bases of the junction left unmatched. The clonotype comes from a man aged 35-49 years with active or convalescent COVID-19. Sequenced material: peripheral blood. V is TRBV25-1 and J is TRBJ1-6, with TRBD1 matching over 7 bases. The CDR3 DNA reads TGTGCCAGCAGTGAGACAGGGTACGGTTCACCCCTCCACTTT. The encoded protein is CASSETGYGSPLHF. The full variable domain, completed using reference TRBV25-1 and TRBJ1-6, is EADIYQTPRYLVIGTGKKITLECSQTMGHDKMYWYQQDPGMELHLIHYSYGVNSTEKGDLSSESTVSRIRTEHFPLTLESARPSHTSQYLCASSETGYGSPLHFGNGTRLTVT.